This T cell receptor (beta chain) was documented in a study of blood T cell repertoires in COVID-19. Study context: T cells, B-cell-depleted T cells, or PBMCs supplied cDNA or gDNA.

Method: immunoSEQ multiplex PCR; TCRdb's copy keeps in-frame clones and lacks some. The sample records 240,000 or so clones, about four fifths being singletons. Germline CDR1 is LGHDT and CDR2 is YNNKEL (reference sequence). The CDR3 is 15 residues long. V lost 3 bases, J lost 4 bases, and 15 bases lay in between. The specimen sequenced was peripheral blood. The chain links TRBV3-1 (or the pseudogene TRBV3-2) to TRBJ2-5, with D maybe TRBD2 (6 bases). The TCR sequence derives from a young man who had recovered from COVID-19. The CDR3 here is CASSQPGVRRETQYF. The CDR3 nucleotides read TGTGCCAGCAGCCAGCCGGGAGTGAGGCGAGAGACCCAGTACTTC.